This TCR beta chain was documented in a study of beta chain features in type 1 diabetes. General observations from the study: Any HLA effect on TCRB rearrangement was left unresolved by small sub-analyses. For Type 1 diabetes patients, all four CD4+ subsets carried TCRB CDR3s that were moderately but significantly shorter.

The ends were cut back, 1 base at V and 4 bases at J, with 9 bases in the middle. This CDR3 comprises 15 residues. The germline gives CDR1 SGHRS, CDR2 YFSETQ. Only one heparinised blood draw was taken per donor, and its volume averaged approximately 100 mL. As to this clone: What it binds is unknown.

The isolated RNA, all of it, was reverse transcribed, so expressed TCRB transcripts were what got sequenced. Data came from immunoSEQ multiplex PCR; TCRdb stores just in-frame clones and leaves some out. The sample lists roughly 400,000 clones; roughly 16% were seen once. The V call is TRBV5-1, the J call TRBJ2-6, with a tentative D call TRBD1 (5 bases). What was sequenced was naive CD4+ T cells from blood. The receptor comes from a woman aged 18 to 35 in good health. CDR3 sequence reads: CASSLLTDGANVLTF. The CDR3 nucleotides read TGCGCCAGCAGCTTGCTGACAGACGGGGCCAACGTCCTGACTTTC.